This T cell receptor (beta chain) was recovered during a study of long-term antiretroviral therapy in people with HIV. Inclusion required at least two post-ART and at least one pre-ART PBMC samples. Overall study results and limits: When set beside controls, HIV repertoires had CDR3 length ranges that were narrower. Clones that expanded before ART (that is, prior to treatment) dominated the repertoire at all time points.

Survey level was the resolution at which the v3.0 immunoSEQ assay ran. Sequencing set out to capture roughly 35,000-55,000 T-cell genomes per sample. The data were produced by immunoSEQ multiplex PCR, yet TCRdb's version contains in-frame clones alone and is incomplete. The data hold 13,000 to 15,000 clones, with roughly 87% observed a single time. CDR1 and CDR2 (germline): ENHRY, SYGVKD. V dropped 6 bases and J dropped 5; count of bases not matched to a gene: 1. This CDR3 has 13 amino acids. In the case of this clone: The antigen is undetermined.

The material was unsorted PBMCs, obtained 6.2 years after starting antiretroviral therapy. The chain joins TRBV10-3 to TRBJ2-3; 11 nucleotides align to TRBD1. The receptor was derived from a man aged 35-49 years with HIV. Here the CDR3 reads CAIRGQGEDTQYF. The CDR3 DNA reads TGTGCCATCAGGGGACAGGGGGAAGATACGCAGTATTTT.